This TCR beta chain was documented in a study of blood T cell repertoires in COVID-19. Study-level information: The cDNA or gDNA used as material had been derived from T cells, B-cell-depleted T cells, or PBMCs.

TCRdb keeps only in-frame clones here, not all; method: immunoSEQ multiplex PCR. This sample yields about 160,000 clones, of which approximately 77% are seen a single time; about a sixth belongs to the top ten. Enrollees, roughly 18 to 90 years old, lived in some 24 US areas. Participants' own reports of clinical history determined their cohort assignment. Cohort 3 recovered donors had two negative PCRs, clearance, or symptom resolution. The receptor comes from a man aged 55 to 69 who had recovered from COVID-19. The sample comprised PBMCs or T cells enriched from blood (not recorded which).

Here the CDR3 DNA reads TGCGCCAGCGGACGAGACAGCAAGAACACTGAAGCTTTCTTT. As protein: CASGRDSKNTEAFF. This chain uses TRBV5-1 with TRBJ1-1; possible D gene TRBD1, 5 bases. The CDR3 spans 14 residues. CDR1 is SGHRS and CDR2 is YFSETQ in the germline V gene. Trimming left V 7 bases short and J 1 base short, with 14 bases between.